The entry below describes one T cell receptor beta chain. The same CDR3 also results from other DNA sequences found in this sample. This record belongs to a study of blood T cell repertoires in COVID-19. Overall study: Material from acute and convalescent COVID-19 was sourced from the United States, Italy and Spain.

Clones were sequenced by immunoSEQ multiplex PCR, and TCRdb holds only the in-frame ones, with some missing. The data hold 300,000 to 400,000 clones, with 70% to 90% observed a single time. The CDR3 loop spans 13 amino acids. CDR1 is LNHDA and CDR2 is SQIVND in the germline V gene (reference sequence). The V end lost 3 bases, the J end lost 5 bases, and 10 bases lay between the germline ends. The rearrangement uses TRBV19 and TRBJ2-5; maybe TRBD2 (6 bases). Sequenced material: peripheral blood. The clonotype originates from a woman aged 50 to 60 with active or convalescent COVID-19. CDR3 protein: CASSIGGVETQYF. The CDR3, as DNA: TGTGCCAGTAGTATCGGAGGGGTTGAGACCCAGTACTTC. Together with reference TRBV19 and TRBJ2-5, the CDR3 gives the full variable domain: DGGITQSPKYLFRKEGQNVTLSCEQNLNHDAMYWYRQDPGQGLRLIYYSQIVNDFQKGDIAEGYSVSREKKESFPLTVTSAQKNPTAFYLCASSIGGVETQYFGPGTRLLVL.